The 16 T cell receptor beta chains below all came from one sample that was sequenced in a study of cytomegalovirus exposure and HLA in healthy donors. Amplification used 60 Vbeta primers and 13 Jbeta primers. Clones were read by immunoSEQ multiplex PCR, and TCRdb kept only the in-frame ones, dropping some. The repertoire holds around 160,000 clones, with 80% to 85% as singletons. The sample was PBMCs. These receptors came from a human donor in good health.

The chain has TRBV5-6 and TRBJ1-4, with a possible D match to TRBD1 (5 bases). V dropped 2 bases and J dropped 5 bases, with 10 bases sitting between them. CDR1 and CDR2 (germline): SGHDT, YYEEEE. The CDR3 is made up of 14 amino acids. CDR3 sequence reads: CASSLRAGNEKLFF. The CDR3 DNA follows: TGTGCCAGCAGCTTACGGGCAGGGAATGAAAAACTGTTTTTT. Using reference TRBV5-6 and TRBJ1-4 for the parts outside the CDR3, the full variable domain is DAGVTQSPTHLIKTRGQQVTLRCSPKSGHDTVSWYQQALGQGPQFIFQYYEEEERQRGNFPDRFSGHQFPNYSSELNVNALLLGDSALYLCASSLRAGNEKLFFGSGTQLSVL.

The chain carries TRBV6-1 and TRBJ2-5; 8 positions match TRBD1. Per germline, CDR1 MNHNS and CDR2 SASEGT. The J segment lost 5 bases and the V segment lost 7 bases, leaving 12 bases of the junction unmatched. CDR3 length: 15 residues. The CDR3 loop is CASTMGPGGRETQYF. The CDR3 bases are TGTGCCAGCACCATGGGTCCAGGGGGCCGGGAGACCCAGTACTTC.

This clone was recorded a few times. The chain couples TRBV4-1 to TRBJ2-3, with TRBD2 matching 7 bases. J was trimmed by 4 bases and V by 1 base; bases with no gene match: 8. CDR1 and CDR2 (germline): MGHRA, YSYEKL. The CDR3 is made up of 16 amino acids. As DNA, the CDR3 is TGCGCCAGCAGCCAAGCCCTAGCGGTCCTTTCAGATACGCAGTATTTT. Protein product: CASSQALAVLSDTQYF.

The chain couples TRBV6-1 to TRBJ2-1, with D uncertain. The CDR3 extends over 15 amino acids. V gave up 6 bases and J gave up 5 bases, with 17 bases separating them. Germline loops: CDR1 MNHNS, CDR2 SASEGT. The CDR3 here is CASSTLRYNNNEQFF. Here the CDR3 DNA reads TGTGCCAGCAGCACACTAAGGTACAATAACAATGAGCAGTTCTTC.

This sequence joins TRBV6-1 and TRBJ1-1; 7 bases match TRBD1. V gave up 6 bases and J gave up 8 bases; unmatched junction bases: 12. Germline CDR1 reads MNHNS; CDR2 reads SASEGT. The CDR3 contains 14 residues. The CDR3 reads CASRERKTGLEAFF. The CDR3 DNA is TGTGCCAGCAGGGAAAGAAAGACAGGGTTGGAAGCTTTCTTT.

This chain connects TRBV4-3 to TRBJ2-4; 10 bases are a match to TRBD2. The CDR3 extends over 16 amino acids. V lost 4 bases to trimming and J lost 2 bases; unmatched junction nucleotides: 5. CDR1 is LGHNA and CDR2 is YSLEER in the germline V gene. The CDR3: CASSLSGGGSKNIQYF. The CDR3 DNA reads as TGCGCCAGCAGCCTGAGCGGGGGGGGGTCCAAAAACATTCAGTACTTC.

The rearrangement joins TRBV4-3 to TRBJ2-3; 13 bases align to TRBD2. The CDR3 extends over 16 amino acids. Losses at the gene ends were 4 bases for V and 2 bases for J; bases not matched to a gene: 3. Per germline, CDR1 LGHNA and CDR2 YSLEER. The CDR3 loop is CASSPGLAGTTDTQYF. DNA of the CDR3: TGCGCCAGCAGCCCGGGACTAGCGGGGACCACAGATACGCAGTATTTT.

This clone was detected only once. The chain uses TRBV19 and TRBJ1-5; D not certain. The CDR3 extends over 13 amino acids. Trimming left V 3 bases short and J 4 bases short, with 7 bases between. CDR1 and CDR2 from the germline V gene are LNHDA and SQIVND (reference sequence). CDR3 bases: TGTGCCAGTAGTATTGGCAGGAATCAGCCCCAGCATTTT. Translating gives CASSIGRNQPQHF.

This chain links TRBV7-2 with TRBJ2-5; D is perhaps TRBD2 (7 bases). The CDR3 has 16 amino acids. Trimming took 3 bases from V and 3 from J, leaving 17 bases between them. Germline values: CDR1 SGHTA, CDR2 FQGNSA. CDR3 sequence reads: CASSFLGGGRKETQYF. CDR3 nucleotides: TGTGCCAGCAGCTTTCTTGGGGGGGGCCGCAAAGAGACCCAGTACTTC.

CDR3 in amino acids: CASSQEVGGAYNEQFF. The CDR3 DNA sequence: TGCGCCAGCAGCCAAGAGGTGGGGGGGGCTTACAATGAGCAGTTCTTC. This sequence joins TRBV4-1 and TRBJ2-1; maybe TRBD2 (7 bases). The V end lost 0 bases, the J end lost 4 bases, and 13 bases lay between the germline ends. Germline V gene sequence: CDR1 MGHRA, CDR2 YSYEKL. The CDR3 is 16 amino acids.

The V gene is TRBV5-1, the J gene TRBJ2-1; the D is unclear. This CDR3 region has 13 residues. Germline values: CDR1 SGHRS, CDR2 YFSETQ. Deletions cut 0 bases from V and 9 bases from J, with 10 bases between. DNA for the CDR3: TGCGCCAGCAGCTTGGAAGTTAGTAGTGAGCAGTTCTTC. Protein: CASSLEVSSEQFF.

The V gene is TRBV5-1, the J gene TRBJ1-5; tentatively, D is TRBD1 (6 bases). Germline V CDR1 and CDR2: SGHRS, YFSETQ. This CDR3 spans 15 amino acids. V was trimmed by 2 bases and J by 1 base, leaving 10 bases between them. CDR3 residues: CASSLEGDSNQPQHF. The CDR3, as DNA: TGCGCCAGCAGCTTAGAGGGGGACAGCAATCAGCCCCAGCATTTT.

Regarding this clone: The junction departs from the called germline gene at one end, perhaps through a read error. The chain is built from TRBV6-5 and TRBJ1-1, with 8 bases matching TRBD1. Germline-derived CDR1 and CDR2 are MNHEY and SVGAGI. The CDR3 runs to 12 residues. CDR3 nucleotide sequence: TGTGCCAGCAGACGTCAGGGGGCTGACGCTTTCTTT. Its protein product is CASRRQGADAFF.

The chain recombines TRBV29-1 with TRBJ1-1, with unresolved D. The CDR3 is 12 residues long. Trimming left V 7 bases short and J 5 bases short, with 14 bases between. The V gene's germline CDR1 is SQVTM and CDR2 ANQGSEA. The CDR3 here is CSGQSGRTEAFF. In DNA, the CDR3 is TGCAGCGGCCAGAGTGGGAGGACTGAAGCTTTCTTT.

The DNA of the CDR3 is TGTGCCAGCAGCGATAGCAATTCACCCCTCCACTTT. Protein: CASSDSNSPLHF. J is TRBJ1-6 and V is TRBV9; D not resolved. V lost 3 bases to trimming and J lost 7 bases, with 5 bases between them. This CDR3 contains 12 residues. CDR1 is SGDLS, CDR2 YYNGEE, per germline.

The chain is built from TRBV4-3 and TRBJ2-3; 10 nucleotides line up with TRBD2. CDR3 length: 15 amino acids. CDR1 is LGHNA and CDR2 is YSLEER in the germline V gene. J was trimmed by 0 bases and V by 5 bases; bases with no gene match: 2. The CDR3 DNA reads TGCGCCAGCAGCGAGACTAGCGGGAGCACAGATACGCAGTATTTT. Amino acids: CASSETSGSTDTQYF.